This TCR beta chain derives from a study of blood T cell repertoires in COVID-19. Study-wide background: Samples came from the United States, Italy and Spain, spanning acute and convalescent COVID-19. T cells, B-cell-depleted T cells, or PBMCs provided the cDNA or gDNA that served as material.

Germline CDR1 reads SGHRS; CDR2 reads YFSETQ. V lost 4 bases and J lost 4; bases outside the gene matches: 12. The CDR3 consists of 16 residues. In the original analysis: Amplification of reference gene primers was used by the study to estimate nucleated cell counts. Data came from immunoSEQ multiplex PCR; TCRdb stores just in-frame clones and leaves some out. V and J calls and clone size are given by that table; D and trimming were obtained from the DNA. Among over 200,000 clones listed, 90% to 95% were seen once. Participant age was roughly 18 to 95 years, and participants resided in about two dozen US areas.

Sequenced input: PBMCs or T cells enriched from blood (not recorded which). The receptor comes from a human donor in a cohort exposed to, infected with or recovered from COVID-19 (not recorded which). The donor label of this sample is uncertain. The chain has TRBV5-1 and TRBJ1-2; 8 nucleotides match TRBD1. CDR3 amino acids: CASSPDSQGASYGYTF. The CDR3 bases are TGCGCCAGCAGCCCTGACTCGCAGGGGGCTTCCTATGGCTACACCTTC.